The 12 T cell receptor beta chains below all came from one sample that was sequenced in a study of blood T cell repertoires in COVID-19. Clones were read by immunoSEQ multiplex PCR, and TCRdb kept only the in-frame ones, dropping some. The data contain 95,000 to 110,000 clones, about 91% of them singletons. Specimen: peripheral blood. These receptors were taken from a human donor in a cohort sampled during active COVID-19.

The chain employs TRBV3-1 (or the pseudogene TRBV3-2) and TRBJ2-3, with 11 bases matching TRBD1. Germline assignment: CDR1 LGHDT and CDR2 YNNKEL (reference sequence). The CDR3 length is 14 residues. The V and J ends lost 8 bases and 1 base, in that order; junction bases with no gene match: 2. CDR3 loop: CASGQGAGTDTQYF. DNA for the CDR3: TGTGCCAGCGGACAGGGGGCAGGCACAGATACGCAGTATTTT.

The chain combines TRBV7-8 with TRBJ2-3, with TRBD2 matching 9 bases. Germline V CDR1 and CDR2: SGHVS, FQNEAQ. Trimming took 5 bases from V and 0 from J; bases not matched to a gene: 3. CDR3 length: 15 residues. The CDR3 loop reads CASSRREGSTDTQYF. In nucleotides, the CDR3 is TGTGCCAGCAGCCGGCGGGAGGGAAGCACAGATACGCAGTATTTT.

The chain carries TRBV18 and TRBJ1-5; a weak D match, TRBD1 (6 bases). The CDR3 is 15 amino acids. With 5 bases removed from V and 2 bases from J, the gap between germline ends came to 13 bases. Per the germline V gene, CDR1 is KGHSH and CDR2 is LQKENI. Here the CDR3 reads CASSAGVDGNQPQHF. The CDR3, as DNA: TGTGCCAGCTCAGCAGGGGTCGATGGCAATCAGCCCCAGCATTTT.

The J gene is TRBJ2-2, the V gene TRBV7-6; 12 bases agree with TRBD1. Germline-derived CDR1 and CDR2 are SGHVS and FNYEAQ. Trimming cost V 4 bases and J 5 bases; bases outside gene matches: 5. This CDR3 is built from 16 residues. CDR3 amino acids: CASSYGTGGRTGELFF. CDR3 nucleotide sequence: TGTGCCAGCAGCTACGGGACAGGGGGCCGGACCGGGGAGCTGTTTTTT.

The chain employs TRBV2 and TRBJ2-1, with TRBD2 matching 7 bases. The V and J ends lost 3 bases and 0 bases, in that order; junction bases with no gene match: 2. This CDR3 is built from 15 residues. CDR1 is SNHLY and CDR2 is FYNNEI in the germline V gene. The CDR3 loop is CASSDPGGSYNEQFF. In nucleotides, the CDR3 is TGTGCCAGCAGTGACCCGGGGGGCTCCTACAATGAGCAGTTCTTC.

The J gene is TRBJ1-6, the V gene TRBV27, with 10 nucleotides matching TRBD1. CDR1 and CDR2 (germline): MNHEY, SMNVEV (reference sequence). Trimming removed 4 bases from V and 10 bases from J; junction bases left unmatched: 7. The CDR3 is 15 amino acids. This CDR3 is CASSSPGQGWSPLHF. The CDR3 nucleotides read TGTGCCAGCAGTTCGCCGGGACAGGGGTGGTCACCCCTCCACTTT.

The rearrangement joins TRBV11-1 to TRBJ2-1; the match to TRBD2 covers 9 bases. The CDR3 is 15 residues long. Germline CDR1 reads SGHAT; CDR2 reads FQDESV (reference sequence). Trimming at V came to 5 bases and at J to 4 bases, leaving 6 bases not matched to a gene. CDR3 loop: CASSESGGTYNEQFF. The DNA of the CDR3 is TGTGCCAGCAGCGAAAGCGGGGGGACTTACAATGAGCAGTTCTTC.

The CDR3 reads CASSSVQGFQPQHF. CDR3 nucleotides: TGTGCCAGCAGCAGCGTACAGGGCTTTCAGCCCCAGCATTTT. This sequence joins TRBV7-8 and TRBJ1-5; perhaps TRBD1 as D (6 bases). The V end was cut by 5 bases, the J end by 6 bases, with 14 bases between. From germline, CDR1 is SGHVS and CDR2 FQNEAQ. The CDR3 spans 14 residues.

This clone was seen only once. This rearrangement joins TRBV6-4 to TRBJ2-2, with D possibly being TRBD1 (6 bases). The CDR3 is 14 residues long. Germline V gene data show CDR1 as MRHNA and CDR2 as SNTAGT. V lost 6 bases and J 1 base, leaving 9 bases between the germline ends. CDR3 DNA sequence: TGTGCCAGCAGCCCGACAGGGAACACCGGGGAGCTGTTTTTT. Translating it yields CASSPTGNTGELFF.

The chain joins TRBV9 to TRBJ1-2; D is ambiguous. This CDR3 contains 17 residues. Germline lookup yields CDR1 SGDLS and CDR2 YYNGEE. V was shortened by 0 bases and J by 0 bases, with 15 bases between the two germline ends. The CDR3 nucleotides read TGTGCCAGCAGCGTAGGAGGCAGGACTTCAGCTAACTATGGCTACACCTTC. It codes for CASSVGGRTSANYGYTF.

The chain combines TRBV3-1 (or the pseudogene TRBV3-2) with TRBJ1-3, with TRBD1 identical over 8 bases. The CDR3 contains 15 residues. J lost 1 base, V lost 9 bases, and 8 bases had no gene match. The germline gives CDR1 LGHDT, CDR2 YNNKEL (reference sequence). Written as DNA, the CDR3 is TGTGCCAGAATCAGGGGGCGCGGGTCTGGAAACACCATATATTTT. Amino acid sequence: CARIRGRGSGNTIYF.

This sequence joins TRBV19 and TRBJ2-7, with 7 bases lining up with TRBD2. In germline, CDR1 is LNHDA, CDR2 SQIVND (reference sequence). V shed 5 bases, J shed 5 bases, and the junction held 9 bases outside the gene matches. CDR3 length: 14 residues. CDR3 loop: CASSGRALRDEQYF. DNA for the CDR3: TGTGCCAGTAGTGGGAGGGCTTTGCGAGACGAGCAGTACTTC.